This TCR beta chain stems from a study of sequential checkpoint blockade in melanoma. The trim removed 4 bases at V and 2 bases at J, leaving 8 bases unmatched. The CDR3 is 16 amino acids. The repertoire was sequenced with immunoSEQ multiplex PCR; TCRdb's copy has only in-frame clones and lacks some. The table lists 25,000 to 35,000 clones, approximately 86% of them singletons. The treatment was: randomized to nivolumab then ipilimumab (arm A) or the reverse (arm B). Live CD3+CD8+ CD19− CD56− cells were sorted from PBMCs. Sequences were derived from CD8+ T cells sorted from blood (inferred from file names), sampled from a patient given nivolumab and ipilimumab in sequence. The V gene is TRBV5-3, the J gene TRBJ1-2, with 10 nucleotides matching TRBD1. TRBV5-3 is recorded as an ORF, its role being uncertain. This TCR was recovered from a human donor with melanoma. The CDR3 spells CARSNPPGQGNYGYTF. The CDR3 DNA reads TGTGCCAGAAGCAACCCCCCGGGACAGGGGAACTATGGCTACACCTTC.